Each of the 24 T cell receptor beta chains below was sequenced from the same sample in a study of shared clonotypes between healthy human individuals. The naive CD8 subset, CD45RO-negative cells positively selected for CCR7, excluded terminally differentiated effector memory CD45RA+ cells. The assay was immunoSEQ multiplex PCR, and TCRdb's table has in-frame clones only and misses some. This table holds roughly 2.1 million clones, 93% found once. Input material: naive CD8+ T cells from PBMCs. The receptors here all came from a man aged 18 to 29 in good health. Some clones in this sample may be carry-over from other donors' samples.

The chain employs TRBV4-3 and TRBJ1-2; D is undetermined. Germline-derived CDR1 and CDR2 are LGHNA and YSLEER. V was pared by 4 bases and J by 0 bases, with 15 bases between. This CDR3 has 16 residues. CDR3 region: CASSPRTATSNYGYTF. Here the CDR3 DNA reads TGCGCCAGCAGCCCTCGGACGGCTACCTCTAACTATGGCTACACCTTC.

The chain joins TRBV4-3 to TRBJ2-7; the match to TRBD2 covers 11 bases. This CDR3 is 16 amino acids long. With 4 bases clipped from V and 0 bases from J, the junction kept 5 bases outside the gene matches. Germline V gene lookup returns CDR1 LGHNA and CDR2 YSLEER. The CDR3 spells CASSPVLAGASYEQYF. CDR3 nucleotides: TGCGCCAGCAGCCCAGTACTAGCGGGGGCCTCCTACGAGCAGTACTTC.

V gene TRBV6-5 combines with J gene TRBJ1-5, with a weak D call TRBD1 (5 bases). The CDR3 has 15 amino acids. The germline gives CDR1 MNHEY, CDR2 SVGAGI. V was cut by 6 bases and J by 5 bases, with 17 bases left in between. This chain's CDR3 is CASRPLGVRDQPQHF. DNA for the CDR3: TGTGCCAGCAGACCGTTAGGGGTTCGGGATCAGCCCCAGCATTTT.

The chain combines TRBV4-1 with TRBJ1-2; the D is unclear. The CDR3 runs 15 residues. The V end lost 2 bases, the J end lost 2 bases, and 12 bases lay between the germline ends. Germline V gene sequence: CDR1 MGHRA, CDR2 YSYEKL. The chain's CDR3 is CASSQITVKNYGYTF. The CDR3 DNA reads TGCGCCAGCAGCCAAATAACAGTCAAAAACTATGGCTACACCTTC.

The rearrangement links TRBV4-3 to TRBJ2-1; TRBD2 matches at 10 bases. V lost 0 bases and J lost 10; bases outside the gene matches: 9. The germline V gene has CDR1 LGHNA and CDR2 YSLEER. This CDR3 contains 16 residues. This chain's CDR3 is CASSQDPSTSGLEQFF. CDR3 sequence (DNA): TGCGCCAGCAGCCAAGACCCGTCGACTAGCGGGTTGGAGCAGTTCTTC.

This chain uses TRBV29-1 with TRBJ2-3; 10 positions match TRBD1. The J segment lost 1 base and the V segment lost 1 base, leaving 8 bases of the junction unmatched. CDR1 is SQVTM and CDR2 is ANQGSEA in the germline V gene. This CDR3 has 17 amino acids. The CDR3 DNA reads TGCAGCGTTGAAGTCCTCGGGACAGGGGCCCGCACAGATACGCAGTATTTT. Its translation is CSVEVLGTGARTDTQYF.

The chain carries TRBV20-1 and TRBJ2-7; the D is unclear. This CDR3 spans 11 amino acids. CDR1 and CDR2 (germline): DFQATT, SNEGSKA (reference sequence). The ends were cut back, 0 bases at V and 5 bases at J, with 5 bases in the middle. CDR3: CSAREVDEQYF. The DNA for the CDR3 is TGCAGTGCTAGAGAGGTGGACGAGCAGTACTTC.

This chain joins TRBV5-1 and TRBJ2-1; 11 bases are shared with TRBD2. The junction had 3 bases not matched to a gene; V was cut back by 2 bases and J by 5 bases. Looked up from germline, CDR1 is SGHRS and CDR2 is YFSETQ. This CDR3 region has 15 residues. Here the CDR3 reads CASSFLAGGNNEQFF. CDR3 DNA: TGCGCCAGCAGCTTTTTAGCGGGAGGGAACAATGAGCAGTTCTTC. The complete variable domain, with remaining parts taken from reference TRBV5-1 and TRBJ2-1, reads KAGVTQTPRYLIKTRGQQVTLSCSPISGHRSVSWYQQTPGQGLQFLFEYFSETQRNKGNFPGRFSGRQFSNSRSEMNVSTLELGDSALYLCASSFLAGGNNEQFFGPGTRLTVL.

The chain carries TRBV4-1 and TRBJ2-7; tentative D call: TRBD1 (6 bases). Germline-derived CDR1 and CDR2 are MGHRA and YSYEKL. The CDR3 length is 18 residues. Trimming removed 1 base at V and 1 base at J, with 20 bases between. CDR3: CASSQVRIVGTTSYEQYF. In DNA form, the CDR3 reads TGCGCCAGCAGCCAAGTGAGAATTGTGGGGACAACATCCTACGAGCAGTACTTC.

This rearrangement joins TRBV7-9 to TRBJ1-3; D perhaps matches TRBD1 (6 bases). Trimming took off 5 bases at V and 0 bases at J, with 20 bases between the two ends. Germline values: CDR1 SEHNR, CDR2 FQNEAQ (reference sequence). CDR3 length: 18 residues. CDR3 DNA: TGTGCCAGCAGCACCCCCGGCCGGACAGTGCCCTCTGGAAACACCATATATTTT. Translated, it gives CASSTPGRTVPSGNTIYF.

This chain uses TRBV6-1 with TRBJ2-3, with 8 nucleotides matching TRBD2. The junction had 7 bases not matched to a gene; V was cut back by 3 bases and J by 5 bases. CDR1 and CDR2 (germline): MNHNS, SASEGT. The CDR3 has 15 residues. This CDR3 reads CASSEAGRGIDTQYF. The CDR3 DNA reads TGTGCCAGCAGTGAGGCCGGGAGGGGCATAGATACGCAGTATTTT.

As concerns this clone: This sample also contains other DNA sequences that code for the same CDR3. The chain is built from TRBV25-1 and TRBJ2-2; a possible D gene is TRBD1 (6 bases). The CDR3 has 14 residues. Between the trimmed V and J ends, which lost 4 bases and 8 bases, there was a span of 14 bases. The germline V gene has CDR1 MGHDK and CDR2 SYGVNS. The CDR3 DNA reads as TGTGCCAGCAGTGCAACAGGGACCACTGGGGAGCTGTTTTTT. Its translation is CASSATGTTGELFF.

The chain links TRBV28 to TRBJ2-7, with D perhaps TRBD1 or TRBD2 (5 bases each). CDR3 length: 13 residues. V gave up 8 bases and J gave up 3 bases, with 14 bases separating them. Germline V gives CDR1 MDHEN, CDR2 SYDVKM. CDR3 in amino acids: CASRDREDYEQYF. In DNA form, the CDR3 reads TGTGCCAGCCGGGACCGAGAGGACTACGAGCAGTACTTC.

The chain couples TRBV6-1 to TRBJ2-7; D tentatively reads TRBD1 or TRBD2 (5 bases each). Germline CDR1 and CDR2: MNHNS and SASEGT. Trimming stripped 6 bases from V and 2 bases from J, with 17 bases between. CDR3 length equals 15 residues. DNA of the CDR3: TGTGCCAGCAGCGAGGGGCAGAACTTAGCCTACGAGCAGTACTTC. Translated, it gives CASSEGQNLAYEQYF.

The CDR3 sequence is CASSQLLQETQYF. In DNA, the CDR3 is TGCGCCAGCAGCCAACTACTACAAGAGACCCAGTACTTC. This chain connects TRBV4-3 to TRBJ2-5; the D is unclear. Trimming shortened V by 2 bases and J by 2 bases, and 6 bases separated the two germline ends. This CDR3 comprises 13 residues. Germline lookup yields CDR1 LGHNA and CDR2 YSLEER.

The rearrangement joins TRBV7-9 to TRBJ2-2; D call uncertain. This CDR3 spans 17 amino acids. Germline CDR1 is SEHNR and CDR2 is FQNEAQ (reference sequence). The V gene lost 0 bases and the J gene lost 4 bases, with 15 bases spanning the gap. CDR3 sequence (DNA): TGTGCCAGCAGCTTAGCGGGTCTTGGAGTTGGCACCGGGGAGCTGTTTTTT. It translates to CASSLAGLGVGTGELFF.

The chain carries TRBV29-1 and TRBJ2-7; TRBD2 matches 10 bases. In germline, CDR1 is SQVTM, CDR2 ANQGSEA. The CDR3 extends over 14 amino acids. The V and J ends lost 7 bases and 2 bases, in that order; junction bases with no gene match: 8. The chain's CDR3 is CSATILAGAYEQYF. The CDR3 DNA reads as TGCAGCGCAACAATTCTAGCGGGAGCCTACGAGCAGTACTTC.

This clone has just one count. The chain is built from TRBV2 and TRBJ2-3, with 10 bases fitting TRBD2. V was clipped by 6 bases and J by 0 bases; unmatched bases: 6. There are 16 residues in the CDR3. Germline assignment: CDR1 SNHLY and CDR2 FYNNEI. CDR3 in DNA: TGTGCCAGCAGGCTACTAGCGGGGTTGAGCACAGATACGCAGTATTTT. As protein: CASRLLAGLSTDTQYF.

Only one count was recorded for this clone. The chain joins TRBV2 to TRBJ2-1; 14 positions agree with TRBD2. Losses at the gene ends were 10 bases for V and 4 bases for J; bases not matched to a gene: 3. There are 14 residues in the CDR3. Looked up from germline, CDR1 is SNHLY and CDR2 is FYNNEI. The DNA for the CDR3 is TGTGCCACCCGACTAGCGGGAGGGTACAATGAGCAGTTCTTC. It is translated as CATRLAGGYNEQFF.

Notes on this clone: Other DNA sequences of this sample code for an identical CDR3. The rearrangement joins TRBV9 to TRBJ2-7; D gene ambiguous. Germline CDR1 is SGDLS and CDR2 is YYNGEE. V lost 0 bases, J lost 4 bases, and 5 bases lay in between. There are 12 residues in the CDR3. The CDR3 sequence: CASSVDGYEQYF. CDR3 nucleotides: TGTGCCAGCAGCGTAGACGGGTACGAGCAGTACTTC. Looking up the rest from reference TRBV9 and TRBJ2-7 gives the full variable domain: DSGVTQTPKHLITATGQRVTLRCSPRSGDLSVYWYQQSLDQGLQFLIQYYNGEERAKGNILERFSAQQFPDLHSELNLSSLELGDSALYFCASSVDGYEQYFGPGTRLTVT.

The gene calls are TRBV11-2 and TRBJ1-2; 12 bases map to TRBD1. J was trimmed by 5 bases and V by 8 bases; bases with no gene match: 12. The CDR3 consists of 16 residues. Germline CDR1 is SGHAT and CDR2 is FQNNGV. CDR3 protein: CASRVQPGQGAYGYTF. The CDR3 DNA reads TGTGCCAGCCGAGTCCAACCGGGACAGGGGGCGTATGGCTACACCTTC. The full variable domain, rest sourced from reference TRBV11-2 and TRBJ1-2, is EAGVAQSPRYKIIEKRQSVAFWCNPISGHATLYWYQQILGQGPKLLIQFQNNGVVDDSQLPKDRFSAERLKGVDSTLKIQPAKLEDSAVYLCASRVQPGQGAYGYTFGSGTRLTVV.

V usage is TRBV5-1 and J usage is TRBJ2-3, with no clear D. The CDR3 contains 14 residues. Germline V CDR1 and CDR2: SGHRS, YFSETQ. V was shortened by 0 bases and J by 5 bases, with 10 bases between the two germline ends. The CDR3 protein is CASSLGGSKDTQYF. Written as DNA, the CDR3 is TGCGCCAGCAGCTTGGGTGGGTCGAAAGATACGCAGTATTTT.

This clone appeared once. The chain uses TRBV7-9 and TRBJ2-7, with D perhaps TRBD1 or TRBD2 (7 bases each). Per the germline V gene, CDR1 is SEHNR and CDR2 is FQNEAQ (reference sequence). Trimming cost V 4 bases and J 2 bases, with 18 bases left between them. The CDR3 extends over 16 amino acids. The CDR3 protein is CASSSTNPGGAYEQYF. The DNA of the CDR3 is TGTGCCAGCAGCTCAACAAATCCAGGGGGGGCCTACGAGCAGTACTTC.

The gene calls are TRBV14 and TRBJ2-1, with 10 bases fitting TRBD2. CDR1 and CDR2 (germline): SGHDN, FVKESK. The length of the CDR3 is 15 residues. Trimming removed 3 bases from V and 4 bases from J; junction bases left unmatched: 3. CDR3 protein: CASSQIAGGYNEQFF. CDR3 nucleotides: TGTGCCAGCAGCCAGATAGCGGGAGGATACAATGAGCAGTTCTTC.